The next 9 T cell receptor beta chains were all read from a single sample in a study of identical twins. Via MiXCR, TCRdb re-called the 5' RACE reads, giving one row per CDR3 protein. The table lists 690,000 or so distinct CDR3 sequences, roughly 6.2% of them singletons. The sequenced sample consisted of naive T cells sorted from blood. These receptor sequences come from a man between 18 and 29 years old in good health.

This chain joins TRBV4-3 and TRBJ2-5, with unresolved D. Germline CDR1 reads LGHNA; CDR2 reads YSLEER. The CDR3 loop spans 15 amino acids. V was shortened by 0 bases and J by 2 bases, with 10 bases between the two germline ends. The chain's CDR3 is CASSQDPVSQETQYF. CDR3 nucleotide sequence: TGCGCCAGCAGCCAAGATCCTGTGTCGCAAGAGACCCAGTACTTC.

J is TRBJ2-1 and V is TRBV7-6, with D possibly matching TRBD1 (6 bases). Germline values: CDR1 SGHVS, CDR2 FNYEAQ. Trimming cost V 5 bases and J 2 bases, with 13 bases left between them. The CDR3 runs 15 residues. The DNA for the CDR3 is TGTGCCAGCAGCGAAACCGGGACAACCTACAATGAGCAGTTCTTC. As protein: CASSETGTTYNEQFF. The entire variable domain, with the rest obtained from reference TRBV7-6 and TRBJ2-1, is as follows: GAGVSQSPRYKVTKRGQDVALRCDPISGHVSLYWYRQALGQGPEFLTYFNYEAQQDKSGLPNDRFSAERPEGSISTLTIQRTEQRDSAMYRCASSETGTTYNEQFFGPGTRLTVL.

Ten or more counts support this clonotype. One end of the junction is discordant with germline, which a read error may explain. This chain joins TRBV28 and TRBJ2-1, with D possibly matching TRBD1 (6 bases). CDR1 MDHEN and CDR2 SYDVKM come from the germline V gene. The CDR3 is 12 amino acids. The CDR3 is CASSLTGNEQFF. CDR3 bases: TGCGCCAGCAGCCTAACAGGGAATGAGCAGTTCTTC.

This clonotype was seen many times. The V and J genes are TRBV4-3 and TRBJ1-1; no reliable D call. Germline V gene sequence: CDR1 LGHNA, CDR2 YSLEER. The CDR3 runs 13 residues. The V and J ends lost 0 bases and 4 bases respectively, with 6 bases between them. CDR3 sequence: CASSQDSVTEAFF. Written as DNA, the CDR3 is TGCGCCAGCAGCCAAGATTCGGTCACTGAAGCTTTCTTT.

This clonotype has at least ten counts. This rearrangement joins TRBV29-1 to TRBJ1-4; possible D gene TRBD1, 5 bases. Per the germline V gene, CDR1 is SQVTM and CDR2 is ANQGSEA. Trimming shortened V by 1 base and J by 7 bases, and 10 bases separated the two germline ends. The CDR3 runs to 13 residues. CDR3 DNA sequence: TGCAGCGTTGAAGGGCAGGGCGGTGAAAAACTGTTTTTT. Residues: CSVEGQGGEKLFF.

The V call is TRBV19, the J call TRBJ2-2, with D possibly matching TRBD2 (5 bases). The germline gives CDR1 LNHDA, CDR2 SQIVND (reference sequence). The CDR3 runs 13 residues. Trimming left V 10 bases short and J 3 bases short, with 12 bases between. The CDR3 sequence is CATLGRDTGELFF. CDR3 sequence (DNA): TGTGCCACCCTAGGGCGGGACACCGGGGAGCTGTTTTTT.

The rearrangement joins TRBV20-1 to TRBJ2-3, with D hard to call. CDR3 size: 16 residues. Germline lookup yields CDR1 DFQATT and CDR2 SNEGSKA (reference sequence). V dropped 1 base and J dropped 0 bases, with 14 bases sitting between them. CDR3 sequence (DNA): TGCAGTGCTAGAGTCCTCGCGGTAACTAGCACAGATACGCAGTATTTT. This encodes CSARVLAVTSTDTQYF.

The table lists this clonotype with many counts. The chain links TRBV12-3 or TRBV12-4 to TRBJ2-7; TRBD1 matches 7 bases. The V and J ends lost 6 bases and 3 bases, in that order; junction bases with no gene match: 5. CDR3 length equals 13 residues. The CDR3 sequence: CASRSTGVYEQYF. The CDR3 coding sequence is TGTGCCAGCAGGTCCACAGGGGTCTACGAGCAGTACTTC.

This clonotype was observed a handful of times. The CDR3 sequence: CSAGGHIANTGELFF. The CDR3, as DNA: TGCAGTGCTGGAGGACATATAGCGAACACCGGGGAGCTGTTTTTT. The chain carries TRBV20-1 and TRBJ2-2; D assignment may be TRBD1 or TRBD2 (5 bases each). This CDR3 is built from 15 residues. V lost 5 bases to trimming and J lost 0 bases, with 13 bases between them. CDR1 DFQATT and CDR2 SNEGSKA come from the germline V gene (reference sequence).